The 23 T cell receptor beta chains presented below share a single source sample, sequenced in a study of blood T cell repertoires in COVID-19 (dated by TCRdb to the early 2020s). The library was generated by the immunoSEQ multiplex PCR assay. TCRdb carries this immuneACCESS record with in-frame sequences only. Its versions omit some clonotypes, under half of them owing to an unresolved V gene in the studies checked, with the rest unexplained. This sample comprises approximately 320,000 clones, about nine tenths of them detected only once. The ten largest clones capture 8% to 9% of the sample. The sample was PBMCs or T cells enriched from blood (not recorded which). These TCRs come from a woman aged 18-29 years who had recovered from COVID-19.

The V gene is TRBV10-3, the J gene TRBJ2-1; D unresolved. Trimming took off 3 bases at V and 11 bases at J, with 11 bases between the two ends. The CDR3 length is 12 residues. The germline V gene encodes CDR1 ENHRY and CDR2 SYGVKD. CDR3 sequence: CAISDPRYQQFF. DNA for the CDR3: TGTGCCATCAGTGATCCGCGGTACCAGCAGTTCTTC.

The chain has TRBV5-5 and TRBJ1-1; a possible D gene is TRBD1 (5 bases). V dropped 2 bases and J dropped 5 bases, with 13 bases sitting between them. CDR1 SGHKS and CDR2 YYEKEE come from the germline V gene (reference sequence). The CDR3 loop spans 14 amino acids. CDR3 amino acids: CASSFQPSGTEAFF. CDR3 sequence (DNA): TGTGCCAGCAGCTTTCAGCCCTCAGGGACTGAAGCTTTCTTT.

This clone was detected only once. The genes are TRBV28 and TRBJ2-7, with 10 bases that match TRBD2. The CDR3 spans 15 residues. CDR1 is MDHEN, CDR2 SYDVKM, per germline. The J segment lost 4 bases and the V segment lost 6 bases, leaving 9 bases of the junction unmatched. The CDR3 DNA follows: TGTGCCAGCAGCTATAGCGGGAGGATGGTTTACGAGCAGTACTTC. Protein product: CASSYSGRMVYEQYF.

The chain has TRBV19 and TRBJ1-2; D unresolved. This CDR3 has 15 amino acids. The germline CDR1 and CDR2 sequences are LNHDA and SQIVND (reference sequence). With 0 bases removed from V and 6 bases from J, the gap between germline ends came to 14 bases. The CDR3, as DNA: TGTGCCAGTAGTATAGATCACCCCGGTCTGCATGGCTACACCTTC. As protein: CASSIDHPGLHGYTF.

The V gene is TRBV9, the J gene TRBJ1-2; 9 bases are shared with TRBD1. There are 17 residues in the CDR3. V trimming: 0 bases; J trimming: 7 bases; junction bases outside the gene matches: 13. The V gene's germline CDR1 is SGDLS and CDR2 YYNGEE. The CDR3 DNA sequence: TGTGCCAGCAGCGTAGGTTCGACAGGGGGAGGTCTGGGTGGCTACACCTTC. It is translated as CASSVGSTGGGLGGYTF.

CDR3 in amino acids: CASSEGTPREAFF. In DNA form, the CDR3 reads TGTGCCAGCAGTGAAGGGACACCACGTGAAGCTTTCTTT. V is TRBV2 and J is TRBJ1-1; D might be TRBD1 (5 bases). Trimming left V 1 base short and J 7 bases short, with 10 bases between. This CDR3 has 13 amino acids. Germline CDR1 and CDR2: SNHLY and FYNNEI. Combining the CDR3 with reference TRBV2 and TRBJ1-1 gives the whole variable domain EPEVTQTPSHQVTQMGQEVILRCVPISNHLYFYWYRQILGQKVEFLVSFYNNEISEKSEIFDDQFSVERPDGSNFTLKIRSTKLEDSAMYFCASSEGTPREAFFGQGTRLTVV.

This chain uses TRBV7-7 with TRBJ1-1; TRBD1 matches at 8 bases. V gave up 5 bases and J gave up 4 bases; unmatched junction bases: 6. The V gene's germline CDR1 is SSHAT and CDR2 FNYEAQ (reference sequence). This CDR3 is 14 amino acids long. CDR3 residues: CASSPDRGSTEAFF. CDR3 nucleotide sequence: TGTGCCAGCAGCCCCGACAGGGGCTCCACTGAAGCTTTCTTT.

The rearrangement joins TRBV4-1 to TRBJ1-3, with 7 nucleotides matching TRBD1. In germline, CDR1 is MGHRA, CDR2 YSYEKL. Germline trimming cut 6 bases from V and 0 bases from J; bases unmatched to any gene: 5. There are 15 residues in the CDR3. The CDR3, as DNA: TGCGCCAGCAGGAAACAGGGGAACTCTGGAAACACCATATATTTT. Its translation is CASRKQGNSGNTIYF.

J is TRBJ1-1 and V is TRBV11-1; 10 bases match TRBD1. CDR3 length: 15 amino acids. V gave up 5 bases and J gave up 9 bases; unmatched junction bases: 12. Germline CDR1 and CDR2: SGHAT and FQDESV (reference sequence). The CDR3 sequence is CASSLRGGTGVKAFF. Here the CDR3 DNA reads TGTGCCAGCAGCCTCCGTGGGGGGACAGGGGTTAAAGCTTTCTTT.

The CDR3 reads CASSSPQGGNTEAFF. In DNA, the CDR3 is TGTGCCAGCAGCTCCCCACAGGGGGGCAACACTGAAGCTTTCTTT. The chain links TRBV7-9 to TRBJ1-1, with TRBD1 matching over 8 bases. The CDR3 covers 15 residues. V was clipped by 4 bases and J by 2 bases; unmatched bases: 6. Germline CDR1 reads SEHNR; CDR2 reads FQNEAQ (reference sequence).

This clone appeared a few times. The rearrangement joins TRBV9 to TRBJ2-7; D is perhaps TRBD2 (5 bases). CDR1 SGDLS and CDR2 YYNGEE come from the germline V gene. The CDR3 contains 13 residues. V shed 0 bases and J shed 5 bases, with 9 bases lying between them. The CDR3 bases are TGTGCCAGCAGCGTAGCTCTAGCCAACGAGCAGTACTTC. Its translation is CASSVALANEQYF.

The chain recombines TRBV18 with TRBJ2-7; D gene ambiguous. The germline V gene encodes CDR1 KGHSH and CDR2 LQKENI. V lost 3 bases, J lost 0 bases, and 12 bases lay in between. The CDR3 sequence is 15 residues long. The CDR3 reads CASSPELESSYEQYF. The CDR3 nucleotides read TGTGCCAGCTCACCCGAGCTTGAGAGCTCCTACGAGCAGTACTTC.

The V call is TRBV5-1, the J call TRBJ2-3, with D uncertain. This CDR3 spans 14 amino acids. Trimming removed 3 bases at V and 1 base at J, with 9 bases between. Germline V gene data show CDR1 as SGHRS and CDR2 as YFSETQ. CDR3: CASSSIQGTDTQYF. CDR3 sequence (DNA): TGCGCCAGCAGCTCGATACAAGGCACAGATACGCAGTATTTT.

This sequence joins TRBV5-4 and TRBJ1-5; possibly TRBD1 for D (5 bases). Germline loops: CDR1 SGHNT, CDR2 YYREEE (reference sequence). The CDR3 covers 15 residues. Trimming shortened V by 0 bases and J by 3 bases, and 10 bases separated the two germline ends. The CDR3 DNA sequence: TGTGCCAGCAGCTTGGATGTCGGACACAATCAGCCCCAGCATTTT. This encodes CASSLDVGHNQPQHF.

V is TRBV28 and J is TRBJ1-1, with 10 bases identical to TRBD1. This CDR3 spans 13 amino acids. The V gene's germline CDR1 is MDHEN and CDR2 SYDVKM. Trimming cost V 6 bases and J 10 bases; bases outside gene matches: 8. CDR3 bases: TGTGCCAGCAGCCCTCCAGGACAGGGGGGAGCTTTCTTT. This encodes CASSPPGQGGAFF.

The rearrangement links TRBV19 to TRBJ1-4; 7 positions agree with TRBD1. Trimming took 11 bases from V and 5 from J; bases not matched to a gene: 11. Germline V gene sequence: CDR1 LNHDA, CDR2 SQIVND (reference sequence). This CDR3 comprises 14 residues. The CDR3 DNA reads as TGTGCCTGCCAGGGGTCAGGGGGAAATGAAAAACTGTTTTTT. Amino acid sequence: CACQGSGGNEKLFF.

The CDR3 DNA reads as TGTGCCAGCAGTTTCCTGCGGCACACCCTCAGCTCCTACGAGCAGTACTTC. As protein: CASSFLRHTLSSYEQYF. The chain uses TRBV28 and TRBJ2-7, with D unresolved. V was clipped by 3 bases and J by 0 bases, with 18 bases between them. Germline V gene data show CDR1 as MDHEN and CDR2 as SYDVKM. This CDR3 has 17 amino acids. Using reference TRBV28 and TRBJ2-7 for the parts outside the CDR3, the full variable domain is DVKVTQSSRYLVKRTGEKVFLECVQDMDHENMFWYRQDPGLGLRLIYFSYDVKMKEKGDIPEGYSVSREKKERFSLILESASTNQTSMYLCASSFLRHTLSSYEQYFGPGTRLTVT.

The chain carries TRBV12-5 and TRBJ2-3; no clear D. The V gene lost 5 bases and the J gene lost 5 bases, with 14 bases spanning the gap. CDR1 LGHNT and CDR2 FRNRAP come from the germline V gene. The CDR3 has 14 amino acids. The CDR3 bases are TGTGCTAGTGGTGCAGGAACGAGTGGAGATACGCAGTATTTT. This sequence encodes CASGAGTSGDTQYF.

The chain recombines TRBV5-1 with TRBJ2-5, with a tentative D call TRBD2 (5 bases). CDR3 length equals 15 residues. Germline CDR1 and CDR2: SGHRS and YFSETQ. Trimming removed 0 bases at V and 0 bases at J, with 9 bases between. In nucleotides, the CDR3 is TGCGCCAGCAGCTTGGCGCGGAGGCACCAAGAGACCCAGTACTTC. It is translated as CASSLARRHQETQYF.

The genes are TRBV2 and TRBJ1-5; D may be TRBD1 (5 bases). There are 13 residues in the CDR3. Germline CDR1 and CDR2: SNHLY and FYNNEI. The V and J ends lost 3 bases and 5 bases respectively, with 8 bases between them. CDR3 sequence reads: CASSDDRYQPQHF. DNA for the CDR3: TGTGCCAGCAGTGATGACAGATATCAGCCCCAGCATTTT.

The genes are TRBV15 and TRBJ1-3; 9 nucleotides match TRBD1. V shed 3 bases and J 3 bases; nucleotides not matched to a gene: 3. CDR3 length: 15 amino acids. Germline V gene sequence: CDR1 LNHNV, CDR2 YYDKDF (reference sequence). CDR3 coding DNA: TGTGCCACCAGCAGGGGGACAGGGATTGGAAACACCATATATTTT. Amino acid sequence: CATSRGTGIGNTIYF.

The gene calls are TRBV15 and TRBJ1-5, with 9 bases identical to TRBD1. This CDR3 has 15 amino acids. Germline V CDR1 and CDR2: LNHNV, YYDKDF (reference sequence). The trim removed 4 bases at V and 3 bases at J, leaving 4 bases unmatched. CDR3 residues: CATSKDRGINQPQHF. CDR3 nucleotides: TGTGCCACCAGCAAGGACAGGGGAATCAATCAGCCCCAGCATTTT. Using reference TRBV15 and TRBJ1-5 for the parts outside the CDR3, the full variable domain is DAMVIQNPRYQVTQFGKPVTLSCSQTLNHNVMYWYQQKSSQAPKLLFHYYDKDFNNEADTPDNFQSRRPNTSFCFLDIRSPGLGDTAMYLCATSKDRGINQPQHFGDGTRLSIL.

This chain connects TRBV7-6 to TRBJ2-5, with no clear D. Germline loops: CDR1 SGHVS, CDR2 FNYEAQ. The CDR3 spans 14 residues. The ends were cut back, 2 bases at V and 0 bases at J, with 7 bases in the middle. The CDR3 loop reads CASSLILDQETQYF. DNA of the CDR3: TGTGCCAGCAGCTTAATTCTAGACCAAGAGACCCAGTACTTC. Variable domain in full (rest from reference TRBV7-6 and TRBJ2-5): GAGVSQSPRYKVTKRGQDVALRCDPISGHVSLYWYRQALGQGPEFLTYFNYEAQQDKSGLPNDRFSAERPEGSISTLTIQRTEQRDSAMYRCASSLILDQETQYFGPGTRLLVL.